Below, 7 T cell receptor beta chains from the same sample are listed, as sequenced in a study of CD8+ T cells in alopecia areata. Extracted from the samples, RNA was reverse transcribed into cDNA to serve as the sequencing template. Assay: immunoSEQ multiplex PCR; the TCRdb copy retains only in-frame clones and omits some. The sample holds some 100,000 clones, 30% to 40% seen once. The sample taken for sequencing was CD4+ T cells sorted from blood. The receptor set was obtained from a human donor with alopecia areata.

This clone was counted only a few times. J is TRBJ2-7 and V is TRBV29-1, with 8 nucleotides matching TRBD2. This CDR3 is 12 amino acids long. V was pared by 6 bases and J by 8 bases, with 9 bases of the junction left unmatched. Germline CDR1 is SQVTM and CDR2 is ANQGSEA. CDR3 sequence reads: CSVQTSGSQQYF. The CDR3 nucleotides read TGCAGCGTCCAGACGAGCGGGAGTCAGCAGTACTTC.

The rearrangement links TRBV30 to TRBJ2-7; D possibly corresponds to TRBD2 (5 bases). V lost 1 base to trimming and J lost 2 bases, with 12 bases between them. From germline, CDR1 is GTSNPN and CDR2 SVGIG (reference sequence). The CDR3 runs to 14 residues. DNA for the CDR3: TGTGCCTGGAGTGCCCCGGGAACTACCTACGAGCAGTACTTC. Translation: CAWSAPGTTYEQYF.

This clone came up a few times. This rearrangement joins TRBV6-6 to TRBJ2-1; perhaps TRBD1 as D (6 bases). Looked up from germline, CDR1 is MNHNY and CDR2 is SVGAGI (reference sequence). This CDR3 contains 15 residues. V was cut by 2 bases and J by 5 bases, with 13 bases left in between. The CDR3 loop reads CASSYERTANNEQFF. CDR3 DNA sequence: TGTGCCAGCAGTTACGAACGGACAGCTAACAATGAGCAGTTCTTC.

This chain joins TRBV29-1 and TRBJ1-1, with D unclear. The CDR3 spans 12 residues. Germline V gene data show CDR1 as SQVTM and CDR2 as ANQGSEA. Trimming cost V 2 bases and J 6 bases, with 10 bases left between them. CDR3 region: CSVEQSFAEAFF. CDR3 in DNA: TGCAGCGTTGAACAGAGTTTCGCTGAAGCTTTCTTT.

This clone was observed a few times. The chain combines TRBV29-1 with TRBJ1-1, with TRBD1 matching over 8 bases. Germline V lookup: CDR1 SQVTM, CDR2 ANQGSEA. The CDR3 consists of 14 residues. The V gene end was trimmed by 4 bases and the J gene end by 5 bases; junction bases not matched to a gene: 9. DNA of the CDR3: TGCAGCGTTGGAGACAGGGGCGGGGGGACTGAAGCTTTCTTT. This encodes CSVGDRGGGTEAFF.

This clone showed up just a few times. Germline is not matched at one junction end, which may reflect a read error. This rearrangement joins TRBV28 to TRBJ2-7, with D maybe TRBD2 (6 bases). The CDR3 contains 10 residues. Germline V gives CDR1 MDHEN, CDR2 SYDVKM. The CDR3 DNA follows: TGTGCCAGCGGTACGGGAGCGACCCCCTTC. It is translated as CASGTGATPF.

The chain links TRBV29-1 to TRBJ1-1, with a weak D call TRBD1 (5 bases). Trimming took 6 bases from V and 1 from J, leaving 15 bases between them. This CDR3 has 14 residues. CDR1 SQVTM and CDR2 ANQGSEA come from the germline V gene. Here the CDR3 DNA reads TGCAGCGTAGCCGCCGGGACGGGGAACACTGAAGCTTTCTTT. Translated: CSVAAGTGNTEAFF.